The clone carrying this T cell receptor (beta chain) was seen many times. Its target is unknown. Sequencing ends 3 residues short of the CDR3 end; the germline J gene provides the rest. Equal genomic DNA amounts from CVID and control samples were sequenced. Clones were sequenced by immunoSEQ multiplex PCR, and TCRdb holds only the in-frame ones, with some missing. This sample comprises tens of thousands of clones, none seen once only. This CDR3 comprises 13 residues. In germline, CDR1 is SGHRS, CDR2 YFSETQ. Losses at the gene ends were 5 bases for V and 5 bases for J; bases not matched to a gene: 2. The sample originates from a study of T cell clonality in common variable immunodeficiency. Whole-study findings and limits: Common variable immunodeficiency TCR beta sequences reportedly had fewer deletions and N-nucleotide insertions.

Specimen: peripheral blood mononuclear cells. This chain links TRBV5-1 with TRBJ2-2; 8 bases line up with TRBD2. The receptor was derived from a person aged 18-69 years in good health. The CDR3 bases that were read are TGCGCCAGCAGGCCTAGCGGGACCGGGGAG. Translated: CASRPSGTGE. The whole CDR3 reads CASRPSGTGELFF.